This T cell receptor beta chain originates from a study of blood T cell repertoires in COVID-19. Study-level information: Samples representing acute and convalescent COVID-19 were sourced from the United States, Italy and Spain.

Trimming pared 1 base from V and 4 bases from J, leaving 17 bases between. Germline CDR1 is SGHDN and CDR2 is FVKESK. The CDR3 is made up of 16 amino acids. TCRdb keeps only in-frame clones here, not all; method: immunoSEQ multiplex PCR. The sample lists some 200,000 clones; roughly nine tenths were seen once. The chain uses TRBV14 and TRBJ2-7; D might be TRBD2 (5 bases). This TCR derives from a woman aged 55-69 years with COVID-19, enrolled during active disease. Material for sequencing was peripheral blood. CDR3: CASSQALGPQRYEQYF. CDR3 in DNA: TGTGCCAGCAGCCAAGCCCTCGGACCCCAGCGGTACGAGCAGTACTTC.